The 21 T cell receptor beta chains reported below all come from one sample, sequenced in a study of T-cell memory formation after mild COVID-19. Via MiXCR, TCRdb re-called the 5' RACE reads, giving one row per CDR3 protein. The sample consists of about 390,000 distinct CDR3 sequences, 15% to 20% of them appearing once. The sample was PBMCs or a T cell subset sorted from them (not recorded which). The origin of the receptors is a man between 18 and 29 years old who had mild COVID-19 (a few samples of this study predate the infection). Cell type and time point are not known.

In nucleotides, the CDR3 is TGTGCCAGCAGCGTGACTAGCGGGGGCTCCTACAATGAGCAGTTCTTC. Encoded protein: CASSVTSGGSYNEQFF. This chain connects TRBV5-4 to TRBJ2-1; the match to TRBD2 covers 12 bases. The ends lost 4 bases at V and 0 bases at J; junction bases unmatched: 2. The germline V gene has CDR1 SGHNT and CDR2 YYREEE (reference sequence). The CDR3 spans 16 residues.

This clonotype was seen a few times. The chain carries TRBV10-2 and TRBJ1-2; D call uncertain. The V gene's germline CDR1 is WSHSY and CDR2 SAAADI. The CDR3 runs 14 residues. With 4 bases removed from V and 4 bases from J, the gap between germline ends came to 13 bases. CDR3 coding DNA: TGCGCCAGCAGTGCTACCAGCCCGTCCTATGGCTACACCTTC. Encoded protein: CASSATSPSYGYTF.

Ten or more counts support this clonotype. The gene calls are TRBV15 and TRBJ2-5; D is undetermined. Germline V lookup: CDR1 LNHNV, CDR2 YYDKDF (reference sequence). There are 14 residues in the CDR3. Trimming cost V 5 bases and J 0 bases, with 10 bases left between them. Here the CDR3 reads CATSFSPYQETQYF. The CDR3 bases are TGTGCCACCAGCTTTTCACCGTACCAAGAGACCCAGTACTTC.

This clonotype was picked up a small number of times. J is TRBJ2-7 and V is TRBV10-3; TRBD1 might be the D (5 bases). Per germline, CDR1 ENHRY and CDR2 SYGVKD. Trimming took 8 bases from V and 4 from J, leaving 15 bases between them. The CDR3 runs 13 residues. The CDR3 protein is CAIRNGAGYEQYV. DNA for the CDR3: TGTGCCATCCGGAACGGCGCAGGGTACGAGCAGTACGTC.

This clonotype was observed a handful of times. J is TRBJ1-1 and V is TRBV5-1; maybe TRBD1 (6 bases). The CDR3 extends over 15 amino acids. Germline CDR1 and CDR2: SGHRS and YFSETQ. Between the trimmed V and J ends, which lost 1 base and 5 bases, there was a span of 15 bases. This CDR3 reads CASSLIGRGGTEAFF. CDR3 nucleotide sequence: TGCGCCAGCAGCTTGATAGGCAGGGGAGGGACTGAAGCTTTCTTT.

This clonotype showed up just a few times. The chain employs TRBV9 and TRBJ2-1; possible D gene TRBD1, 5 bases. Germline V CDR1 and CDR2: SGDLS, YYNGEE. The CDR3 consists of 13 residues. Trimming removed 3 bases at V and 5 bases at J, with 9 bases between. CDR3 residues: CASSATRDNEQFF. The CDR3 DNA reads TGTGCCAGCAGCGCCACCAGGGACAATGAGCAGTTCTTC.

With regard to this clonotype: Compared with germline, one end of the junction differs, possibly owing to a read error. The V gene is TRBV6-2 or TRBV6-3, the J gene TRBJ2-3; 8 bases are shared with TRBD2. The CDR3 consists of 15 residues. Germline CDR1 reads MNHEY; CDR2 reads SVGEGT. CDR3 coding DNA: TGTACCAGCAGCCTCGGGGGGGCCCGTCCAGATACGCAGTATTTT. Amino acid sequence: CTSSLGGARPDTQYF.

A remark on this clonotype: This may arise from a read error, as a much more abundant clone is one base away. The genes are TRBV5-1 and TRBJ1-2, with a possible D match to TRBD1 (6 bases). Trimming removed 4 bases at V and 4 bases at J, with 8 bases between. CDR3 length: 12 amino acids. The germline CDR1 and CDR2 sequences are SGHRS and YFSETQ. The chain's CDR3 is CASSAQGYGYTF. CDR3 nucleotide sequence: TGCGCCAGCAGCGCACAGGGCTATGGCTACACCTTC.

V is TRBV12-3 or TRBV12-4 and J is TRBJ2-3; 12 bases are a match to TRBD2. The CDR3 runs to 15 residues. V trimming: 8 bases; J trimming: 5 bases; junction bases outside the gene matches: 8. CDR3: CASGRLAGAEDTQYF. CDR3 bases: TGTGCCAGCGGAAGACTAGCGGGGGCCGAAGATACGCAGTATTTT.

The rearrangement uses TRBV28 and TRBJ2-1, with D possibly being TRBD2 (6 bases). Germline assignment: CDR1 MDHEN and CDR2 SYDVKM. V dropped 6 bases and J dropped 9 bases, with 18 bases sitting between them. This CDR3 is built from 14 residues. The CDR3 loop reads CASRRGGESSEQFF. The CDR3 bases are TGTGCCAGCAGGCGGGGCGGGGAATCCTCTGAGCAGTTCTTC.

This clonotype was counted a few times. The chain uses TRBV27 and TRBJ2-7; TRBD1 might be the D (6 bases). Trimming cost V 3 bases and J 4 bases, with 13 bases left between them. In germline, CDR1 is MNHEY, CDR2 SMNVEV (reference sequence). The CDR3 extends over 14 amino acids. CDR3 in DNA: TGTGCCAGCAGTTTCAGGGGATTTACGTACGAGCAGTACTTC. Translated, it gives CASSFRGFTYEQYF.

This chain uses TRBV10-3 with TRBJ2-7, with TRBD2 as a possible D gene (6 bases). Germline V gene lookup returns CDR1 ENHRY and CDR2 SYGVKD. The CDR3 runs to 16 residues. The V and J ends lost 0 bases and 7 bases respectively, with 19 bases between them. The chain's CDR3 is CAISESSGLAVPEQYF. CDR3 bases: TGTGCCATCAGTGAGTCAAGCGGGTTGGCAGTCCCAGAGCAGTACTTC.

This clonotype was recorded a few times. The CDR3 nucleotides read TGTGCCAGCAGCTTACTCCGGGACTGGGGGACCCAGTACTTC. Its protein is CASSLLRDWGTQYF. The genes are TRBV7-9 and TRBJ2-5; D might be TRBD2 (6 bases). Looked up from germline, CDR1 is SEHNR and CDR2 is FQNEAQ (reference sequence). The V end was cut by 2 bases, the J end by 7 bases, with 14 bases between. This CDR3 contains 14 residues.

This clonotype was observed a handful of times. The chain employs TRBV27 and TRBJ1-6; D gene uncertain. This CDR3 is 12 amino acids long. V was clipped by 3 bases and J by 7 bases, with 4 bases between them. CDR1 and CDR2 (germline): MNHEY, SMNVEV (reference sequence). The CDR3 DNA sequence: TGTGCCAGCAGTTTCCCAAATTCACCCCTCCACTTT. It specifies CASSFPNSPLHF.

CDR3 coding DNA: TGTGCCAGCAGCCCGACAGGGGGACTGGAGGATACGCAGTATTTT. Translation gives CASSPTGGLEDTQYF. This chain joins TRBV5-4 and TRBJ2-3; 9 bases agree with TRBD1. The CDR3 runs 15 residues. Trimming cost V 4 bases and J 6 bases; bases outside gene matches: 9. The germline CDR1 and CDR2 sequences are SGHNT and YYREEE (reference sequence).

This chain connects TRBV7-8 to TRBJ2-5, with D tentatively TRBD1 (5 bases). V was pared by 0 bases and J by 3 bases, with 29 bases between. The CDR3 covers 21 residues. Germline V CDR1 and CDR2: SGHVS, FQNEAQ. Here the CDR3 DNA reads TGTGCCAGCAGCTTAGCTGCGCCTTGGCTGAGCAGGGCGCGTCCTAAAGAGACCCAGTACTTC. It yields the protein CASSLAAPWLSRARPKETQYF.

This clonotype was detected only a few times. V gene TRBV21-1 combines with J gene TRBJ1-2. TRBV21-1 is flagged as a pseudogene. CDR3 length equals 14 residues. The CDR3 spells CASSTRRNSYGYTF. CDR3 nucleotide sequence: TGTGCCAGCAGCACCCGACGGAACTCCTATGGCTACACCTTC.

This clonotype was detected many times. The chain combines TRBV6-1 with TRBJ2-2; 12 bases align to TRBD1. CDR1 is MNHNS, CDR2 SASEGT, per germline. V lost 6 bases to trimming and J lost 7 bases; unmatched junction nucleotides: 6. This CDR3 has 15 residues. CDR3 sequence (DNA): TGTGCCAGCAGGGGGACAGGGGGCTTTATCGGGGAGCTGTTTTTT. Translation: CASRGTGGFIGELFF.

The J gene is TRBJ2-7, the V gene TRBV30; TRBD2 agrees at 7 bases. The CDR3 sequence is 14 residues long. Trimming cost V 3 bases and J 4 bases; bases outside gene matches: 9. CDR1 and CDR2 (germline): GTSNPN, SVGIG (reference sequence). The DNA for the CDR3 is TGTGCCTGGAGGCTCCCGGGGGGAGGGTACGAGCAGTACTTC. It codes for CAWRLPGGGYEQYF.

Here the CDR3 reads CASSPPGPRNEQYF. The DNA for the CDR3 is TGTGCCAGCTCACCCCCAGGCCCCCGAAACGAGCAGTACTTC. This chain joins TRBV18 and TRBJ2-7, with D unresolved. Germline assignment: CDR1 KGHSH and CDR2 LQKENI. V gave up 3 bases and J gave up 5 bases, with 14 bases separating them. This CDR3 has 14 amino acids.

In its sample, this clonotype was seen many times. This chain links TRBV14 with TRBJ1-6; D remains unclear. V was pared by 4 bases and J by 12 bases, with 16 bases between. Germline CDR1 is SGHDN and CDR2 is FVKESK. This CDR3 has 14 amino acids. The CDR3 nucleotides read TGTGCCAGCAGCCGCCGGGGTGGGCGTAGACCCCTCCACTTT. Protein: CASSRRGGRRPLHF.